Included here is one T cell receptor (beta chain) sequence, with context. The sample originates from a study of blood T cell repertoires in COVID-19. On the study more broadly: Sources were T cells, B-cell-depleted T cells, or PBMCs; the material itself was cDNA or gDNA.

The CDR3 is 14 amino acids. V gave up 6 bases and J gave up 1 base, with 12 bases separating them. Germline loops: CDR1 LGHDT, CDR2 YNNKEL (reference sequence). Using immunoSEQ multiplex PCR, the repertoire was profiled, and TCRdb retains in-frame clones only, with some absent. The sample has approximately 10,000 clones; around 76% are singletons. This receptor was obtained from a human donor in a cohort sampled during active COVID-19. Sequenced sample: peripheral blood. The chain employs TRBV3-1 (or the pseudogene TRBV3-2) and TRBJ1-1; maybe TRBD1 (6 bases). DNA of the CDR3: TGTGCCAGCAGTCGCCAGGGGTCGAACACTGAAGCTTTCTTT. Its translation: CASSRQGSNTEAFF.